These T cell receptor beta chains were read from a single sample in a study of regulatory T cells in long-lasting Graves disease. TCRdb re-called the multiplex PCR reads through MiXCR, storing one row per CDR3 protein. The sample consists of around 460,000 distinct CDR3 sequences, about 20% of them appearing once. The source was peripheral blood mononuclear cells (PBMCs), collected when the disease was refractory, from a patient treated with antithyroid drugs. These receptor sequences come from a female donor with Graves disease. Both conserved end residues are part of each CDR3. A D gene is named only where the DNA matches it firmly. Clone size is given for some rows only: seen once, a few or many times, or a class if the clone is expanded.

cdr3_nt cdr3_aa cdr3_length clone_size d_call j_call v_call
TGTGCCAGTGGGGACGATGGACAGAGAAAAGCTGGCTACACCTTC CASGDDGQRKAGYTF 15 few - TRBJ1-2 TRBV19
TGTGCCAGCAGTCTAACGACCGGGCAGCCCCAGCATTTT CASSLTTGQPQHF 13 - - TRBJ1-5 TRBV12-3/TRBV12-4
TGTGCCAGCTCACCACCGTCTCAGGGGGCTTTTGGCTACACCTTC CASSPPSQGAFGYTF 15 - TRBD1 TRBJ1-2 TRBV18
TGCAGTGCTAGAAGAGCGGGAGGGCAGAGGACCGGGGAGCTGTTTTTT CSARRAGGQRTGELFF 16 few TRBD2 TRBJ2-2 TRBV20-1
TGTGCCAGCAGAATCGGAGGAGAGGGCGATGAGCAGTTCTTC CASRIGGEGDEQFF 14 many - TRBJ2-1 TRBV27
TGTGCCAGCAGCGCGACAGGGAGCACAGATACGCAGTATTTT CASSATGSTDTQYF 14 - TRBD1 TRBJ2-3 TRBV5-4
TGTGCCAGCAGTTACGGAAGAGGGGATGAAAAACTGTTTTTT CASSYGRGDEKLFF 14 few - TRBJ1-4 TRBV6-5
TGTGCCGCCCAGGGTTGGGGCAATCAGCCCCAGCATTTT CAAQGWGNQPQHF 13 - - TRBJ1-5 TRBV19
TGTGCCAGTTATGGCCTGGTGGACACGAACACTGAAGCTTTCTTT CASYGLVDTNTEAFF 15 many - TRBJ1-1 TRBV28
TGTGCCAGCAAGCTCGCCGCGGGAGTCGGAGCGACCCAGTACTTC CASKLAAGVGATQYF 15 - TRBD2 TRBJ2-5 TRBV7-6
TGTGCCACCAGCAGAGATCTCGAGGAGCAGTTCTTC CATSRDLEEQFF 12 many - TRBJ2-1 TRBV15
TGTGCCAGCAGTGCCTCTAGCGGGAGGGCCTCGGAGACCCAGTACTTC CASSASSGRASETQYF 16 many TRBD2 TRBJ2-5 TRBV2
TGTGCCAGCAGTTTCTACCTGGACAGGGGGCTTGGCGGGGAGCTGTTTTTT CASSFYLDRGLGGELFF 17 - TRBD1 TRBJ2-2 TRBV12-3/TRBV12-4
TGTGCCAGCAGCCAAGGGTCTAGCGGGAGATCCTACGAGCAGTACTTC CASSQGSSGRSYEQYF 16 few TRBD2 TRBJ2-7 TRBV7-9
TGTGCCATCTCTGAAAGCGTCGCGAACACCGGGGAGCTGTTTTTT CAISESVANTGELFF 15 few - TRBJ2-2 TRBV10-3
TGTGCCAGCAGTTTGCCGACTGACAGGCATGAAGCTTTCTTT CASSLPTDRHEAFF 14 many - TRBJ1-1 TRBV12-3/TRBV12-4
TGTGCCAGCACCATCCCTCCCGGGACAGGTGCAACTAATGAAAAACTGTTTTTT CASTIPPGTGATNEKLFF 18 many TRBD1 TRBJ1-4 TRBV28
TGCAGCGTTGAAAGGGATTTAGGGCGCGAGCAGTACTTC CSVERDLGREQYF 13 many - TRBJ2-7 TRBV29-1
TGCAGTGCTAGAGATCAATGGAACACTGAAGCTTTCTTT CSARDQWNTEAFF 13 many - TRBJ1-1 TRBV20-1
TGTGCCAGCAGTGTTCGACAGATTCCCTACGAGCAGTACTTC CASSVRQIPYEQYF 14 many - TRBJ2-7 TRBV12-3/TRBV12-4
TGTGCCAGCAGTACGGAGAAGGCCTACGAGCAGTACTTC CASSTEKAYEQYF 13 many - TRBJ2-7 TRBV28
TGTGCCAGCAGCTTAGCGGGGGGGCTGAATCAGCCCCAGCATTTT CASSLAGGLNQPQHF 15 - - TRBJ1-5 TRBV7-3
TGTGCCAGCAGTTTTATGCGGAGCACTGAAGCTTTCTTT CASSFMRSTEAFF 13 many - TRBJ1-1 TRBV28
TGTGCCAGCAGTGCGGGGTTCTATAATTCACCCCTCCACTTT CASSAGFYNSPLHF 14 - - TRBJ1-6 TRBV12-3/TRBV12-4
TGTGCCAGCAGTCGCCGGGGAGGGGCTCATCCTCAGCCCCAGCATTTT CASSRRGGAHPQPQHF 16 - - TRBJ1-5 TRBV12-3/TRBV12-4
TGTGCCAGCAGCGCTAAGGGCGACACTGAAGCTTTCTTT CASSAKGDTEAFF 13 many - TRBJ1-1 TRBV5-5
TGTGCCAGCAGCCCCTCTGGGAGCGGGAGGCTCGACGAGCAGTACTTC CASSPSGSGRLDEQYF 16 few TRBD2 TRBJ2-7 TRBV3-1
TGTGCCACCAGTGAAACGATCGGCTATGGCTACACCTTC CATSETIGYGYTF 13 many - TRBJ1-2 TRBV24-1
TGTGCCAGTAACTCGGGACTCCCGGGGACCGGGGAGCTGTTTTTT CASNSGLPGTGELFF 15 - - TRBJ2-2 TRBV19
TGTGCCAGCCAGGGACAGGGGATGAACACTGAAGCTTTCTTT CASQGQGMNTEAFF 14 - TRBD1 TRBJ1-1 TRBV19
TGTGCCATCCGAGACGGGTATAACTATGGCTACACCTTC CAIRDGYNYGYTF 13 many - TRBJ1-2 TRBV12-3/TRBV12-4
TGTGCCAGCTCACCACGGTCAGCCGGGGATCAGCCCCAGCATTTT CASSPRSAGDQPQHF 15 - - TRBJ1-5 TRBV18
TGTGCCAGCAGTCCCAGAACAGGGATTGAAGGCTACACCTTC CASSPRTGIEGYTF 14 many - TRBJ1-2 TRBV27
TGTGCCAGCGCTCAGGGAACTGCTGCGACGCAGTATTTT CASAQGTAATQYF 13 few - TRBJ2-3 TRBV12-3/TRBV12-4
TGCGCCAGCAGCTCCTCCCTACAGGGGGCCGCTGAAGCTTTCTTT CASSSSLQGAAEAFF 15 - TRBD1 TRBJ1-1 TRBV5-1
TGTGCCAGCAGCTTAGTCCTTTCCAGGGGACGATATGGCTACACCTTC CASSLVLSRGRYGYTF 16 many - TRBJ1-2 TRBV7-8
TGCAGCGTTATGACAGGGCTAGGCTACACCTTC CSVMTGLGYTF 11 - TRBD1 TRBJ1-2 TRBV29-1
TGTGCCAGCAGCCCACCTAGCGGTGCGATCTACGAGCAGTACTTC CASSPPSGAIYEQYF 15 many TRBD2 TRBJ2-7 TRBV7-9
TGTGCCAGCAGCCAAGAGGGAAGGGAGATGGGTGAAGCTTTCTTT CASSQEGREMGEAFF 15 many - TRBJ1-1 TRBV3-1
TGTGCCAGCAGTAAAATACCGGGACCGGGGACCAGCAATCAGCCCCAGCATTTT CASSKIPGPGTSNQPQHF 18 many - TRBJ1-5 TRBV28
TGTGCCAGTAGTATTGAAGCTGAAGCTTTCTTT CASSIEAEAFF 11 - - TRBJ1-1 TRBV19
TGCAGTGCTAGAGACCCGATGGGAGACACTGAAGCTTTCTTT CSARDPMGDTEAFF 14 - - TRBJ1-1 TRBV20-1
TGTGCCAGCAGTTCCTCGGAGGAGCGGGGGGCCTACGAGCAGTACTTC CASSSSEERGAYEQYF 16 many TRBD2 TRBJ2-7 TRBV28
TGTGCCAGCAGCCCAACCGGACAGAGCACAGATACGCAGTATTTT CASSPTGQSTDTQYF 15 - - TRBJ2-3 TRBV13
TGTGCCAGCAGCGCTCTCGGGACAGATATTAATGAAAAACTGTTTTTT CASSALGTDINEKLFF 16 few TRBD1 TRBJ1-4 TRBV14
TGTGCCAGCAGCCACGATCTTGGGGCCTACGAGCAGTACTTC CASSHDLGAYEQYF 14 many - TRBJ2-7 TRBV6-1
TGCAGCGTTGTAAAGGCTTGGGTGAACACTGAAGCTTTCTTT CSVVKAWVNTEAFF 14 - - TRBJ1-1 TRBV29-1
TGTGCCAGCAGTCCACGGGCCACTAGCCTAGCCAAAAACATTCAGTACTTC CASSPRATSLAKNIQYF 17 - - TRBJ2-4 TRBV27
TGTGCCTTGATCGGACTATTGAACACTGAAGCTTTCTTT CALIGLLNTEAFF 13 - - TRBJ1-1 TRBV30
TGTGCCAGCACCATCCCGGGACTACAATACGAGCAGTACTTC CASTIPGLQYEQYF 14 many TRBD2 TRBJ2-7 TRBV28
TGCGCCAGCAGCCAAGTACAGGGGAGGGCTGAAGCTTTCTTT CASSQVQGRAEAFF 14 - TRBD1 TRBJ1-1 TRBV4-3
TGTGCCAGCAGCCCAAGACTAGCGGGAGGCCTCTACGAGCAGTACTTC CASSPRLAGGLYEQYF 16 - TRBD2 TRBJ2-7 TRBV7-9
TGTGCCAGCTCACCACCGCCCGGGGGGGACATTCAGTACTTC CASSPPPGGDIQYF 14 - TRBD2 TRBJ2-4 TRBV18
TGTGCCAGCAGCTTACCCGTTACTGAAGCTTTCTTT CASSLPVTEAFF 12 many - TRBJ1-1 TRBV11-3
TGTGCCAGCAGTTACTCGCCGGGTGGACTTGGTTTGAACACTGAAGCTTTCTTT CASSYSPGGLGLNTEAFF 18 many - TRBJ1-1 TRBV6-5